This T cell receptor (beta chain) was captured in a study of cytomegalovirus exposure and HLA in healthy donors. Study overall: In an early release, HLA-typed donors contributed some 80 million unique TCR sequences. Study outcomes and limitations: The study listed 150 to 200 cytomegalovirus-associated TCR beta chains.

The primer mix had 60 Vbeta and 13 Jbeta primers. This table comes from immunoSEQ multiplex PCR, and its TCRdb copy is limited to in-frame clones, with some not included. Of some 150,000 clones listed, roughly 74% are singletons. V gave up 0 bases and J gave up 2 bases, with 11 bases separating them. Germline V gene data show CDR1 as SGHRS and CDR2 as YFSETQ. The CDR3 extends over 15 amino acids. About this clone: Its antigen is not known.

The gene calls are TRBV5-1 and TRBJ1-1; D call uncertain. The clonotype originates from a man younger than 35 in good health and CMV-seronegative. The specimen sequenced was PBMCs. The CDR3 nucleotides are TGCGCCAGCAGCTTGGATACGGGGAGAAACACTGAAGCTTTCTTT. Translating it yields CASSLDTGRNTEAFF.